A selection of T cell receptor beta chains follows, all from one sample in a study of blood T cell repertoires in COVID-19. Produced via immunoSEQ multiplex PCR; TCRdb's table is partial and in-frame only. The repertoire consists of more than 200,000 clones, with 70% to 90% occurring once and the leading ten covering about 1.5%. Sequenced input: PBMCs or T cells enriched from blood (not recorded which). The receptor set was obtained from a woman aged 45-65 years who had recovered from COVID-19. Each CDR3 is given with its conserved first and last residue. The D gene is left open where the match is weak. Some rows mark clone size as missing; the rest say once, few, many or name a class of expanded clone.

size: once; V: TRBV12-3/TRBV12-4; J: TRBJ2-7; D: NA; CDR3: CASSKGGGNEQYF; DNA: TGTGCCAGCAGCAAAGGAGGAGGCAACGAGCAGTACTTC
size: NA; V: TRBV6-5; J: TRBJ2-7; D: NA; CDR3: CASSYGQIYEQYF; DNA: TGTGCCAGCAGTTACGGACAGATTTACGAGCAGTACTTC
size: NA; V: TRBV28; J: TRBJ1-5; D: TRBD1; CDR3: CASSHLNRGRGQPQHF; DNA: TGTGCCAGCAGTCATTTAAACAGGGGGCGAGGTCAGCCCCAGCATTTT
size: NA; V: TRBV11-2; J: TRBJ2-5; D: TRBD2; CDR3: CASSLGRTSGIEETQYF; DNA: TGTGCCAGCAGCTTAGGTCGGACTAGCGGGATAGAAGAGACCCAGTACTTC
size: NA; V: TRBV4-1; J: TRBJ1-5; D: TRBD1; CDR3: CASADGTGVGNQPQHF; DNA: TGCGCCAGCGCAGATGGGACAGGGGTCGGCAATCAGCCCCAGCATTTT
size: once; V: TRBV3-1/TRBV3-2; J: TRBJ2-7; D: TRBD2; CDR3: CASSPTSGRAYEQYF; DNA: TGTGCCAGCAGCCCAACTAGCGGGAGGGCATATGAGCAGTACTTC
size: NA; V: TRBV7-3; J: TRBJ2-6; D: TRBD2; CDR3: CASSSERLAGLGANVLTF; DNA: TGTGCCAGCAGCTCCGAACGACTAGCGGGGCTTGGGGCCAACGTCCTGACTTTC
size: NA; V: TRBV10-3; J: TRBJ1-5; D: NA; CDR3: CAISESSRGGNQPQHF; DNA: TGTGCCATCAGTGAGTCGTCTCGGGGGGGCAATCAGCCCCAGCATTTT
size: NA; V: TRBV10-3; J: TRBJ2-1; D: TRBD2; CDR3: CAISESTLGLAGFGEQFF; DNA: TGTGCCATCAGTGAGTCGACTCTTGGGCTAGCGGGATTTGGGGAGCAGTTCTTC
size: once; V: TRBV6-5; J: TRBJ1-4; D: NA; CDR3: CASTREANEKLFF; DNA: TGTGCCAGCACCAGGGAAGCTAATGAAAAACTGTTTTTT
size: once; V: TRBV5-1; J: TRBJ1-1; D: NA; CDR3: CASSLAQGRSGTEAFF; DNA: TGCGCCAGCAGCTTAGCCCAGGGGAGATCAGGGACTGAAGCTTTCTTT
size: NA; V: TRBV11-2; J: TRBJ2-7; D: TRBD2; CDR3: CASSLAGTSGPYEQYF; DNA: TGTGCCAGCAGCTTAGCTGGGACTAGCGGACCATACGAGCAGTACTTC
size: once; V: TRBV18; J: TRBJ2-7; D: NA; CDR3: CASSPIRGEQYF; DNA: TGTGCCAGCTCACCTATCAGGGGCGAGCAGTACTTC
size: NA; V: TRBV7-8; J: TRBJ1-4; D: TRBD1; CDR3: CASSWNPWYQGASENEKLFF; DNA: TGTGCCAGCAGCTGGAACCCATGGTACCAGGGGGCCTCAGAGAATGAAAAACTGTTTTTT
size: once; V: TRBV11-1; J: TRBJ2-1; D: TRBD2; CDR3: CASSHRGGRDKNEQFF; DNA: TGTGCCAGCAGCCACCGCGGGGGGCGCGACAAGAATGAGCAGTTCTTC
size: NA; V: TRBV28; J: TRBJ1-1; D: NA; CDR3: CASSLIRGITEAFF; DNA: TGTGCCAGCAGCCTCATCAGGGGAATCACTGAAGCTTTCTTT
size: NA; V: TRBV4-1; J: TRBJ2-3; D: TRBD2; CDR3: CASSLIGLAGVGDTQYF; DNA: TGCGCCAGCAGCCTCATAGGACTAGCGGGAGTAGGCGATACGCAGTATTTT
size: NA; V: TRBV6-5; J: TRBJ2-5; D: TRBD1; CDR3: CASSWDRGKETQYF; DNA: TGTGCCAGCAGCTGGGACAGGGGGAAGGAGACCCAGTACTTC
size: NA; V: TRBV18; J: TRBJ2-6; D: NA; CDR3: CASSTDYSGANVLTF; DNA: TGTGCCAGCTCAACAGATTACTCTGGGGCCAACGTCCTGACTTTC
size: NA; V: TRBV2; J: TRBJ1-2; D: NA; CDR3: CASSEERGGDYGYTF; DNA: TGTGCCAGCAGTGAAGAGCGGGGTGGCGACTATGGCTACACCTTC
size: NA; V: TRBV29-1; J: TRBJ1-1; D: NA; CDR3: CSAPRGPLGKEAFF; DNA: TGCAGCGCCCCGCGAGGGCCACTTGGAAAAGAAGCTTTCTTT
size: NA; V: TRBV5-6; J: TRBJ2-7; D: NA; CDR3: CASSLGVAVDYEQYF; DNA: TGTGCCAGCAGCTTGGGGGTAGCGGTTGACTACGAGCAGTACTTC
size: once; V: TRBV6-6; J: TRBJ1-5; D: NA; CDR3: CAAGGEQGYQPQHF; DNA: TGTGCCGCCGGCGGTGAGCAGGGCTATCAGCCCCAGCATTTT
size: NA; V: TRBV9; J: TRBJ2-5; D: NA; CDR3: CASSGGTAPTQYF; DNA: TGTGCCAGCAGCGGAGGGACTGCCCCAACCCAGTACTTC
size: medium-sized; V: TRBV9; J: TRBJ2-4; D: TRBD2; CDR3: CASSVEYRGGIQYF; DNA: TGTGCCAGCAGCGTAGAGTACCGCGGGGGCATTCAGTACTTC
size: NA; V: TRBV7-9; J: TRBJ2-7; D: NA; CDR3: CASSLGTGTLYEQYF; DNA: TGTGCCAGCAGCTTGGGCACCGGGACACTCTACGAGCAGTACTTC
size: once; V: TRBV12-5; J: TRBJ1-2; D: TRBD1; CDR3: CASGSTPTSRQGSSYTF; DNA: TGTGCTAGTGGTTCAACACCCACCTCAAGACAGGGATCTAGCTACACCTTC
size: NA; V: TRBV6-2/TRBV6-3; J: TRBJ2-7; D: TRBD1; CDR3: CASSLGQGPEQYF; DNA: TGTGCCAGCAGTTTGGGACAGGGCCCCGAGCAGTACTTC
size: once; V: TRBV12-3/TRBV12-4; J: TRBJ2-2; D: TRBD2; CDR3: CATTSGRGELFF; DNA: TGTGCCACCACTAGCGGGAGGGGGGAGCTGTTTTTT
size: NA; V: TRBV7-9; J: TRBJ2-1; D: NA; CDR3: CASSRDNEQFF; DNA: TGTGCCAGCAGCAGAGACAATGAGCAGTTCTTC
size: NA; V: TRBV30; J: TRBJ1-6; D: NA; CDR3: CAWTGSSYNSPLHF; DNA: TGTGCCTGGACAGGCAGCTCCTATAATTCACCCCTCCACTTT
size: NA; V: TRBV28; J: TRBJ1-5; D: TRBD1; CDR3: CASSTPLGQGSQPQHF; DNA: TGTGCCAGCAGCACACCCTTGGGACAGGGTTCTCAGCCCCAGCATTTT
size: NA; V: TRBV6-2/TRBV6-3; J: TRBJ2-7; D: NA; CDR3: CASSYRSVRGYEQYF; DNA: TGTGCCAGCAGTTACCGCTCGGTAAGGGGCTACGAGCAGTACTTC
size: once; V: TRBV10-3; J: TRBJ2-3; D: NA; CDR3: CAISDGGIRTDTQYF; DNA: TGTGCCATCAGTGATGGCGGGATACGGACAGATACGCAGTATTTT
size: NA; V: TRBV15; J: TRBJ1-5; D: TRBD1; CDR3: CATSRTGANQPQHF; DNA: TGTGCCACCAGCAGGACAGGGGCCAATCAGCCCCAGCATTTT
size: NA; V: TRBV10-3; J: TRBJ1-5; D: NA; CDR3: CAISEVGGNQPQHF; DNA: TGTGCCATCAGTGAGGTAGGGGGTAATCAGCCCCAGCATTTT
size: NA; V: TRBV28; J: TRBJ1-4; D: NA; CDR3: CASSRKRFRDSEELFF; DNA: TGTGCCAGCAGTCGTAAGAGATTCCGGGATTCGGAGGAACTGTTTTTT
size: NA; V: TRBV7-6; J: TRBJ2-7; D: NA; CDR3: CASSVGQGYEQYF; DNA: TGTGCCAGCAGCGTGGGGCAGGGCTACGAGCAGTACTTC
size: NA; V: TRBV30; J: TRBJ2-6; D: NA; CDR3: CAWRSSGANVLTF; DNA: TGTGCCTGGAGGAGCTCTGGGGCCAACGTCCTGACTTTC
size: NA; V: TRBV5-6; J: TRBJ1-1; D: NA; CDR3: CASSPAGGRRTEAFF; DNA: TGTGCCAGCAGCCCTGCCGGGGGGCGAAGGACTGAAGCTTTCTTT
size: NA; V: TRBV10-1; J: TRBJ2-3; D: NA; CDR3: CASSERRATDTQYF; DNA: TGCGCCAGCAGTGAGAGGCGGGCCACAGATACGCAGTATTTT
size: NA; V: TRBV20-1; J: TRBJ1-1; D: NA; CDR3: CSASALLEMNTEAFF; DNA: TGCAGTGCTAGTGCCCTCCTAGAAATGAACACTGAAGCTTTCTTT
size: NA; V: TRBV18; J: TRBJ2-5; D: NA; CDR3: CASSPGGAETQYF; DNA: TGTGCCAGCTCACCAGGGGGGGCGGAGACCCAGTACTTC
size: NA; V: TRBV5-1; J: TRBJ2-3; D: TRBD2; CDR3: CASSGGGGTDTQYF; DNA: TGCGCCAGCAGCGGCGGGGGAGGCACAGATACGCAGTATTTT
size: NA; V: TRBV21-1; J: TRBJ2-1; D: NA; CDR3: CASSKGTRNEQFF; DNA: TGTGCCAGCAGCAAAGGAACTAGGAATGAGCAGTTCTTC
size: NA; V: TRBV5-1; J: TRBJ2-1; D: NA; CDR3: CASSPRTTEGEQFF; DNA: TGCGCCAGCAGCCCTCGGACCACGGAGGGTGAGCAGTTCTTC
size: once; V: TRBV28; J: TRBJ2-7; D: NA; CDR3: CASSLSLGLQLF; DNA: TGTGCCAGCAGTTTATCTCTAGGACTCCAACTGTTC
size: NA; V: TRBV30; J: TRBJ2-1; D: TRBD2; CDR3: CAWCLTSVNEQFF; DNA: TGTGCCTGGTGCCTGACTAGCGTGAATGAGCAGTTCTTC
size: NA; V: TRBV7-2; J: TRBJ2-7; D: NA; CDR3: CASSWTTLNYEQYF; DNA: TGTGCCAGCAGCTGGACTACCCTAAACTACGAGCAGTACTTC
size: NA; V: TRBV7-6; J: TRBJ2-1; D: TRBD1; CDR3: CASSPQPGQGVSYNEQFF; DNA: TGTGCCAGCAGCCCGCAGCCGGGACAGGGGGTCTCCTACAATGAGCAGTTCTTC
size: NA; V: TRBV7-9; J: TRBJ2-1; D: TRBD2; CDR3: CASSRRPGGLQNEQFF; DNA: TGTGCCAGCAGCCGTAGGCCGGGGGGGCTGCAGAATGAGCAGTTCTTC
size: NA; V: TRBV29-1; J: TRBJ2-5; D: NA; CDR3: CSVISGEETQYF; DNA: TGCAGCGTTATCTCGGGAGAGGAGACCCAGTACTTC
size: NA; V: TRBV5-1; J: TRBJ1-2; D: TRBD1; CDR3: CASSRGGLGYGYTF; DNA: TGCGCCAGCAGCCGAGGGGGCCTGGGATATGGCTACACCTTC